The 3 T cell receptor beta chains reported below all come from one sample, sequenced in a study of control samples from healthy donors and cancer patients. The protocol was immunoSEQ multiplex PCR, while the TCRdb copy is restricted to in-frame clones and leaves out a portion. The sample carries roughly 170,000 clones, approximately 92% recorded once. Sequenced material: blood. These receptors all come from a middle-aged woman in good health.

The rearrangement uses TRBV5-1 and TRBJ2-3; TRBD2 might be the D (5 bases). This CDR3 spans 12 amino acids. From germline, CDR1 is SGHRS and CDR2 YFSETQ. Trimming shortened V by 1 base and J by 6 bases, and 6 bases separated the two germline ends. The CDR3 spells CASSLRGDTQYF. Here the CDR3 DNA reads TGCGCCAGCAGCTTGAGAGGGGATACGCAGTATTTT.

CDR3 residues: CASSQVESNLGWTGELFF. CDR3 in DNA: TGCGCCAGCAGCCAAGTTGAGTCTAATCTGGGATGGACCGGGGAGCTGTTTTTT. The chain carries TRBV4-1 and TRBJ2-2; D is ambiguous. Germline V gene sequence: CDR1 MGHRA, CDR2 YSYEKL. Trimming cost V 1 base and J 5 bases, with 20 bases left between them. The CDR3 has 18 amino acids.

This chain uses TRBV5-4 with TRBJ2-3; no firm D call. There are 13 residues in the CDR3. Germline V gene data show CDR1 as SGHNT and CDR2 as YYREEE (reference sequence). The V and J ends lost 0 bases and 6 bases respectively, with 8 bases between them. CDR3 protein: CASSLAREDTQYF. In DNA, the CDR3 is TGTGCCAGCAGCTTGGCTCGTGAGGATACGCAGTATTTT.